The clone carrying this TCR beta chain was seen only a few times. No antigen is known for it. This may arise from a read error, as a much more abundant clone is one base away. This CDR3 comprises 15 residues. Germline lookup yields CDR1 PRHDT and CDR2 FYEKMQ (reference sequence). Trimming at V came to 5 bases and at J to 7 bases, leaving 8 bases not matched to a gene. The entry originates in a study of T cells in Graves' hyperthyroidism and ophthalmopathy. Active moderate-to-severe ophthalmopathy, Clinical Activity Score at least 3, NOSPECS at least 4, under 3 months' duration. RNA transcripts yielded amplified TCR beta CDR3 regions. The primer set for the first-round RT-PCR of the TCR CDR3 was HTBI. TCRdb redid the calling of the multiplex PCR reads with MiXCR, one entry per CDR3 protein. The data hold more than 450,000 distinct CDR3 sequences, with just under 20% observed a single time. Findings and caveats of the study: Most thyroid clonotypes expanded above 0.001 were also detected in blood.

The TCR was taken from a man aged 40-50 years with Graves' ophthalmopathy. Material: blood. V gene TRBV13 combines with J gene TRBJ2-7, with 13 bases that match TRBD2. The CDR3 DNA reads TGTGCCAGCAGCGATACTAGCGGGGGGGCGCATGAGCAGTACTTC. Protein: CASSDTSGGAHEQYF. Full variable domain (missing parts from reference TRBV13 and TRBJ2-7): AAGVIQSPRHLIKEKRETATLKCYPIPRHDTVYWYQQGPGQDPQFLISFYEKMQSDKGSIPDRFSAQQFSDYHSELNMSSLELGDSALYFCASSDTSGGAHEQYFGPGTRLTVT.